The 20 T cell receptor beta chains presented below share a single source sample, sequenced in a study of control samples from healthy donors and cancer patients. The protocol was immunoSEQ multiplex PCR, while the TCRdb copy is restricted to in-frame clones and leaves out a portion. Among 100,000 to 150,000 clones listed, roughly nine tenths were seen once. Sequenced material: blood. The receptors shown here come from a man aged 18 to 29 in good health.

The genes are TRBV3-1 (or the pseudogene TRBV3-2) and TRBJ2-3; the match to TRBD2 covers 9 bases. Germline assignment: CDR1 LGHDT and CDR2 YNNKEL (reference sequence). There are 12 residues in the CDR3. V lost 11 bases and J lost 3; bases outside the gene matches: 3. For the CDR3, the DNA is TGTGCCTGCGGGAGGGCAACAGATACGCAGTATTTT. Its protein is CACGRATDTQYF.

V is TRBV7-8 and J is TRBJ2-1; TRBD2 agrees at 12 bases. The CDR3 consists of 16 residues. Germline trimming cut 5 bases from V and 4 bases from J; bases unmatched to any gene: 6. Germline CDR1 and CDR2: SGHVS and FQNEAQ. CDR3 bases: TGTGCCAGCAGCCATCGGACTAGCGGGATTTACAATGAGCAGTTCTTC. Translation: CASSHRTSGIYNEQFF. Filled out from reference TRBV7-8 and TRBJ2-1, the complete variable domain reads GAGVSQSPRYKVAKRGQDVALRCDPISGHVSLFWYQQALGQGPEFLTYFQNEAQLDKSGLPSDRFFAERPEGSVSTLKIQRTQQEDSAVYLCASSHRTSGIYNEQFFGPGTRLTVL.

The J gene is TRBJ1-4, the V gene TRBV6-6; maybe TRBD1 (6 bases). Trimming pared 5 bases from V and 7 bases from J, leaving 26 bases between. The CDR3 contains 18 residues. Germline loops: CDR1 MNHNY, CDR2 SVGAGI (reference sequence). CDR3 protein: CASSRVSVSWGLGEKLFF. The CDR3, as DNA: TGTGCCAGCAGTCGAGTTAGTGTTTCGTGGGGGCTAGGTGAAAAACTGTTTTTT.

V usage is TRBV5-6 and J usage is TRBJ1-2; D ambiguous. The ends were cut back, 0 bases at V and 10 bases at J, with 16 bases in the middle. This CDR3 is 14 amino acids long. Germline loops: CDR1 SGHDT, CDR2 YYEEEE. CDR3 region: CASSLAVRNFDYTF. The CDR3 DNA sequence: TGTGCCAGCAGCTTGGCGGTCAGGAATTTTGACTACACCTTC.

The chain is built from TRBV5-1 and TRBJ2-1; D gene unclear. Per germline, CDR1 SGHRS and CDR2 YFSETQ. The length of the CDR3 is 15 residues. The V end was cut by 4 bases, the J end by 4 bases, with 15 bases between. For the CDR3, the DNA is TGCGCCAGCAGCCCGAGTACCAGCTTATACAATGAGCAGTTCTTC. Protein sequence: CASSPSTSLYNEQFF.

This sequence joins TRBV4-1 and TRBJ2-5, with TRBD2 matching 11 bases. The CDR3 is made up of 15 amino acids. V trimming: 6 bases; J trimming: 2 bases; junction bases outside the gene matches: 5. CDR1 and CDR2 (germline): MGHRA, YSYEKL. For the CDR3, the DNA is TGCGCCAGCAGTCGACTAGCGGGGACGCAAGAGACCCAGTACTTC. Translation gives CASSRLAGTQETQYF.

J is TRBJ2-1 and V is TRBV7-2; a possible D gene is TRBD2 (5 bases). The CDR3 consists of 15 residues. The V gene's germline CDR1 is SGHTA and CDR2 FQGNSA. V lost 3 bases, J lost 3 bases, and 12 bases lay in between. The CDR3 DNA sequence: TGTGCCAGCAGCTTCGGGGATGGCCGCTACAATGAGCAGTTCTTC. It encodes CASSFGDGRYNEQFF.

The chain uses TRBV7-9 and TRBJ2-7; 8 bases align to TRBD1. There are 14 residues in the CDR3. CDR1 is SEHNR, CDR2 FQNEAQ, per germline (reference sequence). Trimming cost V 2 bases and J 2 bases; bases outside gene matches: 2. The CDR3 nucleotides read TGTGCCAGCAGCTTACTACAGGGGGCCTACGAGCAGTACTTC. Its translation is CASSLLQGAYEQYF.

In this sample, this clone turned up a few times. V is TRBV11-2 and J is TRBJ1-1; 7 positions match TRBD1. Unmatched junction bases numbered 14, after V lost 5 bases and J lost 5 bases. The CDR3 spans 16 residues. CDR1 is SGHAT and CDR2 is FQNNGV in the germline V gene. CDR3 residues: CASSHLARTGTTEAFF. In nucleotides, the CDR3 is TGTGCCAGCAGCCACTTGGCTAGGACAGGAACAACTGAAGCTTTCTTT. Complete variable domain (other parts from reference TRBV11-2 and TRBJ1-1): EAGVAQSPRYKIIEKRQSVAFWCNPISGHATLYWYQQILGQGPKLLIQFQNNGVVDDSQLPKDRFSAERLKGVDSTLKIQPAKLEDSAVYLCASSHLARTGTTEAFFGQGTRLTVV.

V is TRBV4-1 and J is TRBJ2-1; 9 bases align to TRBD2. The CDR3 runs to 16 residues. The V gene's germline CDR1 is MGHRA and CDR2 YSYEKL. Trimming cost V 1 base and J 4 bases; bases outside gene matches: 5. CDR3 DNA: TGCGCCAGCAGCCAAGCGTGGCTAGCGGGGTACAATGAGCAGTTCTTC. It is translated as CASSQAWLAGYNEQFF.

The V and J genes are TRBV2 and TRBJ1-4, with D possibly being TRBD1 (6 bases). The CDR3 extends over 15 amino acids. Germline lookup yields CDR1 SNHLY and CDR2 FYNNEI. With 6 bases removed from V and 5 bases from J, the gap between germline ends came to 16 bases. The CDR3: CASRTSGTRNEKLFF. The CDR3 region has the DNA TGTGCCAGCAGAACGTCCGGGACAAGGAATGAAAAACTGTTTTTT. Full variable domain (rest looked up from reference TRBV2 and TRBJ1-4): EPEVTQTPSHQVTQMGQEVILRCVPISNHLYFYWYRQILGQKVEFLVSFYNNEISEKSEIFDDQFSVERPDGSNFTLKIRSTKLEDSAMYFCASRTSGTRNEKLFFGSGTQLSVL.

This chain links TRBV28 with TRBJ2-1, with D maybe TRBD1 (5 bases). The CDR3 covers 16 residues. V lost 6 bases and J 2 bases, leaving 17 bases between the germline ends. Germline lookup yields CDR1 MDHEN and CDR2 SYDVKM. The DNA of the CDR3 is TGTGCCAGCAGATTCCTAGGGGCCAGTACCTACAATGAGCAGTTCTTC. It encodes CASRFLGASTYNEQFF. The whole variable domain, filled in from reference TRBV28 and TRBJ2-1, reads DVKVTQSSRYLVKRTGEKVFLECVQDMDHENMFWYRQDPGLGLRLIYFSYDVKMKEKGDIPEGYSVSREKKERFSLILESASTNQTSMYLCASRFLGASTYNEQFFGPGTRLTVL.

This chain connects TRBV2 to TRBJ2-2, with 7 bases matching TRBD1. Germline V gives CDR1 SNHLY, CDR2 FYNNEI. The CDR3 has 17 amino acids. V was pared by 4 bases and J by 2 bases, with 10 bases of the junction left unmatched. The chain's CDR3 is CASSGRRGQTNTGELFF. The CDR3, as DNA: TGTGCCAGCAGTGGTAGAAGGGGACAGACAAACACCGGGGAGCTGTTTTTT.

In regard to this clone: The identical CDR3 is also encoded by other nucleotide sequences in the sample. This chain joins TRBV9 and TRBJ2-7; 8 bases align to TRBD1. Losses at the gene ends were 0 bases for V and 0 bases for J; bases not matched to a gene: 2. Looked up from germline, CDR1 is SGDLS and CDR2 is YYNGEE. The CDR3 covers 15 residues. Here the CDR3 reads CASSVGTGSSYEQYF. The CDR3 nucleotides read TGTGCCAGCAGCGTAGGGACAGGGTCCTCCTACGAGCAGTACTTC.

The chain couples TRBV30 to TRBJ2-3; D might be TRBD1 (6 bases). CDR1 and CDR2 from the germline V gene are GTSNPN and SVGIG (reference sequence). V lost 3 bases and J 5 bases, leaving 18 bases between the germline ends. The CDR3 contains 15 residues. CDR3 sequence reads: CAWSPGRARGDTQYF. The CDR3 nucleotides read TGTGCCTGGAGCCCGGGCAGGGCCAGGGGAGATACGCAGTATTTT.

This clone was detected once. The V call is TRBV6-5, the J call TRBJ2-1; 10 bases align to TRBD1. Germline loops: CDR1 MNHEY, CDR2 SVGAGI. V trimming: 6 bases; J trimming: 3 bases; junction bases outside the gene matches: 2. The CDR3 has 14 residues. The CDR3 DNA reads as TGTGCCAGCAGGGGACAGGGGAACTACAATGAGCAGTTCTTC. Translated, it gives CASRGQGNYNEQFF.

The gene calls are TRBV2 and TRBJ1-6; 7 positions match TRBD1. After removal of 6 bases from V and 6 bases from J, the junction contained 2 bases not matched to a gene. The CDR3 consists of 13 residues. Germline V gene data show CDR1 as SNHLY and CDR2 as FYNNEI. CDR3 nucleotide sequence: TGTGCCAGCAGGGGACAGATTAATTCACCCCTCCACTTT. Its protein is CASRGQINSPLHF.

J is TRBJ2-1 and V is TRBV27, with TRBD1 identical over 7 bases. There are 15 residues in the CDR3. Germline V gives CDR1 MNHEY, CDR2 SMNVEV (reference sequence). V lost 6 bases to trimming and J lost 7 bases; unmatched junction nucleotides: 12. CDR3 nucleotides: TGTGCCAGCAGCGTACTTACAGGGGCTTGGAATGAGCAGTTCTTC. This encodes CASSVLTGAWNEQFF.

This chain connects TRBV7-3 to TRBJ1-1; D gene uncertain. CDR1 and CDR2 (germline): SGHTA, FQGTGA. Trimming cost V 4 bases and J 3 bases, with 12 bases left between them. The CDR3 is made up of 14 amino acids. The CDR3 sequence is CASSSWAGDTEAFF. The CDR3 bases are TGTGCCAGCAGCTCCTGGGCCGGGGACACTGAAGCTTTCTTT. Using reference TRBV7-3 and TRBJ1-1 for the parts outside the CDR3, the full variable domain is GAGVSQTPSNKVTEKGKYVELRCDPISGHTALYWYRQSLGQGPEFLIYFQGTGAADDSGLPNDRFFAVRPEGSVSTLKIQRTERGDSAVYLCASSSWAGDTEAFFGQGTRLTVV.

The V and J genes are TRBV5-1 and TRBJ1-1; D remains ambiguous. Trimming took off 4 bases at V and 1 base at J, with 11 bases between the two ends. The CDR3 extends over 14 amino acids. Looked up from germline, CDR1 is SGHRS and CDR2 is YFSETQ. CDR3 amino acids: CASSTPGQNTEAFF. The CDR3, as DNA: TGCGCCAGCAGCACCCCCGGTCAGAACACTGAAGCTTTCTTT.